The next 23 T cell receptor beta chains were all read from a single sample in a study of type 1 regulatory T cells. Study-level points and caveats: Type 1 regulatory T cells had a more restricted TCR repertoire than non-type 1 regulatory T cells.

The antigens these receptors bind are not known. From the reads, TCRdb called clonotypes with MiXCR, one entry per CDR3 protein. This table has some 71,000 distinct CDR3 sequences, under 25% appearing once. Sequenced material: cultured type 1 regulatory T (Tr1) cells, either the whole culture or a sorted fraction (not recorded which). These receptor sequences come from a human donor in good health.

The chain employs TRBV28 and TRBJ2-3; D gene ambiguous. Trimming removed 4 bases from V and 7 bases from J, with 9 bases in between. The CDR3 covers 12 residues. Germline CDR1 and CDR2: MDHEN and SYDVKM. CDR3 coding DNA: TGTGCCAGCAGTTCCACCGCTAATACGCAGTATTTT. Translated, it gives CASSSTANTQYF.

This chain links TRBV7-2 with TRBJ1-5; 7 nucleotides agree with TRBD1. Germline CDR1 SGHTA, CDR2 FQGNSA. The J segment lost 5 bases and the V segment lost 1 base, leaving 2 bases of the junction unmatched. The length of the CDR3 is 14 residues. CDR3 sequence reads: CASSLVTGDQPQHF. DNA of the CDR3: TGTGCCAGCAGCTTAGTTACAGGGGATCAGCCCCAGCATTTT.

V usage is TRBV5-1 and J usage is TRBJ2-1, with D unclear. CDR1 is SGHRS and CDR2 is YFSETQ in the germline V gene. The CDR3 is made up of 14 amino acids. V was clipped by 0 bases and J by 7 bases, with 11 bases between them. This CDR3 reads CASSLDTPSNEQFF. The CDR3 region has the DNA TGCGCCAGCAGCTTGGACACTCCTTCGAATGAGCAGTTCTTC.

This clonotype has more than one count but fewer than ten. The chain is built from TRBV5-6 and TRBJ1-4, with D maybe TRBD1 (5 bases). The germline V gene encodes CDR1 SGHDT and CDR2 YYEEEE. Trimming left V 4 bases short and J 4 bases short, with 8 bases between. This CDR3 is built from 13 residues. CDR3 in DNA: TGTGCCAGCAGCGGGGGGATTAATGAAAAACTGTTTTTT. Translation: CASSGGINEKLFF. Drawing the rest from reference TRBV5-6 and TRBJ1-4, the complete variable domain is DAGVTQSPTHLIKTRGQQVTLRCSPKSGHDTVSWYQQALGQGPQFIFQYYEEEERQRGNFPDRFSGHQFPNYSSELNVNALLLGDSALYLCASSGGINEKLFFGSGTQLSVL.

This clonotype was recorded many times. The rearrangement joins TRBV4-1 to TRBJ2-3, with D perhaps assigned TRBD1 or TRBD2 (5 bases each). Trimming cost V 3 bases and J 1 base, with 11 bases left between them. The germline gives CDR1 MGHRA, CDR2 YSYEKL. CDR3 length equals 15 residues. The CDR3 loop is CASSHGAFGTDTQYF. CDR3 nucleotides: TGCGCCAGCAGCCACGGGGCTTTCGGCACAGATACGCAGTATTTT.

This sequence joins TRBV5-1 and TRBJ2-1; 7 bases are a match to TRBD2. CDR3 length: 16 residues. The V gene's germline CDR1 is SGHRS and CDR2 YFSETQ. Germline trimming cut 7 bases from V and 0 bases from J; bases unmatched to any gene: 10. DNA of the CDR3: TGCGCCAGCTCGCCCTTCGGCGGGAGCTCCTACAATGAGCAGTTCTTC. This translates into CASSPFGGSSYNEQFF.

This clonotype occurred a few times. The V gene is TRBV7-3, the J gene TRBJ2-1, with 10 bases lining up with TRBD2. Germline V gene data show CDR1 as SGHTA and CDR2 as FQGTGA. This CDR3 is built from 14 residues. The V gene end was trimmed by 5 bases and the J gene end by 9 bases; junction bases not matched to a gene: 7. The CDR3 DNA sequence: TGTGCCAGCAGCCCTCTAGCGGGAGCGGGTGAGCAGTTCTTC. This gives the protein CASSPLAGAGEQFF.

The CDR3 nucleotides read TGTGCCAGCAGTATACGACGGGGTGAGCAGTTCTTC. Its translation: CASSIRRGEQFF. The chain couples TRBV27 to TRBJ2-1, with D possibly TRBD2 on 5 matching bases. V was trimmed by 5 bases and J by 9 bases, leaving 11 bases between them. This CDR3 spans 12 amino acids. Germline assignment: CDR1 MNHEY and CDR2 SMNVEV (reference sequence).

In this sample, this clonotype turned up many times. The chain employs TRBV5-1 and TRBJ2-1; the match to TRBD1 covers 8 bases. The germline gives CDR1 SGHRS, CDR2 YFSETQ. The CDR3 contains 14 residues. Trimming at V came to 3 bases and at J to 7 bases, leaving 6 bases not matched to a gene. CDR3 DNA: TGCGCCAGCAGCTACGGACAGGGTAAAAATGAGCAGTTCTTC. Amino acids: CASSYGQGKNEQFF.

This clonotype has more than one count but fewer than ten. The gene calls are TRBV7-3 and TRBJ1-1; a possible D gene is TRBD1 (5 bases). Germline V lookup: CDR1 SGHTA, CDR2 FQGTGA. The CDR3 extends over 15 amino acids. The V end lost 6 bases, the J end lost 5 bases, and 19 bases lay between the germline ends. The CDR3 sequence is CASRRMGGGRTEAFF. The CDR3 DNA reads TGTGCCAGCAGAAGAATGGGGGGAGGCCGGACTGAAGCTTTCTTT.

The chain combines TRBV27 with TRBJ2-2, with a tentative D call TRBD1 (6 bases). The germline V gene has CDR1 MNHEY and CDR2 SMNVEV (reference sequence). The CDR3 length is 13 residues. The ends were cut back, 5 bases at V and 9 bases at J, with 13 bases in the middle. The CDR3 loop is CASSVRGIRELFF. CDR3 coding DNA: TGTGCCAGCAGTGTTAGGGGGATCCGGGAGCTGTTTTTT.

This clonotype appeared a few times. V gene TRBV5-1 combines with J gene TRBJ2-7; 7 bases are a match to TRBD2. V lost 4 bases, J lost 3 bases, and 16 bases stayed unmatched. This CDR3 comprises 17 residues. Germline V lookup: CDR1 SGHRS, CDR2 YFSETQ. This CDR3 reads CASSPVKLANQNYEQYF. CDR3 DNA sequence: TGCGCCAGCAGCCCCGTCAAACTAGCGAATCAGAACTACGAGCAGTACTTC.

This clonotype was seen a few times. The chain links TRBV5-1 to TRBJ2-3; D remains unclear. The CDR3 sequence is 13 residues long. V lost 4 bases and J lost 5, with 11 bases in between. Germline CDR1 SGHRS, CDR2 YFSETQ. CDR3 coding DNA: TGCGCCAGCAGCGGGTACATTGTAGATACGCAGTATTTT. It encodes CASSGYIVDTQYF.

The rearrangement links TRBV5-1 to TRBJ1-6, with 9 bases matching TRBD1. The V gene end was trimmed by 1 base and the J gene end by 8 bases; junction bases not matched to a gene: 1. Germline lookup yields CDR1 SGHRS and CDR2 YFSETQ. This CDR3 is built from 14 residues. The CDR3, as DNA: TGCGCCAGCAGCTTGAGGGACAGGGATTCACCCCTCCACTTT. It translates to CASSLRDRDSPLHF.

The sample holds a few counts of this clonotype. The gene calls are TRBV12-3 or TRBV12-4 and TRBJ1-1; no clear D gene. V lost 2 bases to trimming and J lost 0 bases, with 10 bases between them. This CDR3 region has 15 residues. The CDR3 DNA reads as TGTGCCAGCAGTTTACCCAAGGGTATGAACACTGAAGCTTTCTTT. It encodes CASSLPKGMNTEAFF.

V usage is TRBV5-1 and J usage is TRBJ1-2; D gene uncertain. Germline V gives CDR1 SGHRS, CDR2 YFSETQ. The CDR3 runs 14 residues. Trimming left V 4 bases short and J 4 bases short, with 14 bases between. Written as DNA, the CDR3 is TGCGCCAGCAGCCCCGGTCAGAAATTCTATGGCTACACCTTC. Its translation is CASSPGQKFYGYTF.

In its sample, this clonotype was seen a few times. The chain recombines TRBV20-1 with TRBJ2-4, with D possibly TRBD1 on 6 matching bases. The CDR3 sequence is 15 residues long. Germline V CDR1 and CDR2: DFQATT, SNEGSKA (reference sequence). Trimming pared 6 bases from V and 1 base from J, leaving 16 bases between. Written as DNA, the CDR3 is TGCAGTGCCTCCCGTCCTCAGGGGGCCAAAAACATTCAGTACTTC. Protein: CSASRPQGAKNIQYF.

CDR3 residues: CASSPGGVGYGYTF. In nucleotides, the CDR3 is TGCGCCAGCAGCCCAGGGGGGGTTGGCTATGGCTACACCTTC. The J gene is TRBJ1-2, the V gene TRBV5-1, with 7 bases that match TRBD1. The ends lost 4 bases at V and 4 bases at J; junction bases unmatched: 7. There are 14 residues in the CDR3. The germline CDR1 and CDR2 sequences are SGHRS and YFSETQ.

This rearrangement joins TRBV10-3 to TRBJ1-5, with TRBD1 matching over 9 bases. This CDR3 spans 14 amino acids. The germline V gene has CDR1 ENHRY and CDR2 SYGVKD. The J segment lost 5 bases and the V segment lost 6 bases, leaving 5 bases of the junction unmatched. The CDR3 DNA reads as TGTGCCATCAGCAGGGACAGGGAGGATCAGCCCCAGCATTTT. Its protein is CAISRDREDQPQHF.

This clonotype occurred a few times. The chain has TRBV12-3 or TRBV12-4 and TRBJ1-1, with D possibly matching TRBD1 (6 bases). Trimming left V 5 bases short and J 5 bases short, with 21 bases between. This CDR3 spans 16 amino acids. The CDR3 nucleotides read TGTGCCAGCAGTGGGTCTGGGACAAGCGGTTCGACTGAAGCTTTCTTT. Translating it yields CASSGSGTSGSTEAFF.

The genes are TRBV5-1 and TRBJ1-1; tentative D call: TRBD1 (5 bases). This CDR3 comprises 13 residues. V was trimmed by 2 bases and J by 8 bases, leaving 13 bases between them. Germline V gene lookup returns CDR1 SGHRS and CDR2 YFSETQ. The CDR3 nucleotides read TGCGCCAGCAGCTTTTCAGGGTCACGAGAAGCTTTCTTT. Encoded protein: CASSFSGSREAFF.

Ten or more counts support this clonotype. The chain links TRBV7-2 to TRBJ2-3; 9 bases map to TRBD2. Germline CDR1 SGHTA, CDR2 FQGNSA. The CDR3 consists of 15 residues. V was clipped by 5 bases and J by 3 bases; unmatched bases: 6. CDR3 nucleotide sequence: TGTGCCAGCAGCCGGAATAGCGGGAGTACAGATACGCAGTATTTT. This translates into CASSRNSGSTDTQYF.

The chain carries TRBV15 and TRBJ1-2; 7 nucleotides match TRBD1. In germline, CDR1 is LNHNV, CDR2 YYDKDF (reference sequence). J lost 8 bases, V lost 0 bases, and 6 bases had no gene match. The CDR3 extends over 14 amino acids. The CDR3 sequence is CATSRETGPRGYTF. DNA for the CDR3: TGTGCCACCAGCAGAGAGACAGGGCCGAGGGGCTACACCTTC.